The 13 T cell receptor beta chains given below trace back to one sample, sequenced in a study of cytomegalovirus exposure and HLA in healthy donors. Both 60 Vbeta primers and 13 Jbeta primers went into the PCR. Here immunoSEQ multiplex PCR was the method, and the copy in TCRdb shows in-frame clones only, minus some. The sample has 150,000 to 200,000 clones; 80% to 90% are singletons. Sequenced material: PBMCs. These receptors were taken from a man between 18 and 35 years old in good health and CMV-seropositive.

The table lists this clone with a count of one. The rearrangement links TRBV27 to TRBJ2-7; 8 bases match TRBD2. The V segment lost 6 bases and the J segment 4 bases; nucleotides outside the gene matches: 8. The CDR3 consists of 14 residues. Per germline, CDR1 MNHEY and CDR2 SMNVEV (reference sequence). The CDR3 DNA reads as TGTGCCAGCAGCCCCGGGGGGGCCTTTTACGAGCAGTACTTC. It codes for CASSPGGAFYEQYF.

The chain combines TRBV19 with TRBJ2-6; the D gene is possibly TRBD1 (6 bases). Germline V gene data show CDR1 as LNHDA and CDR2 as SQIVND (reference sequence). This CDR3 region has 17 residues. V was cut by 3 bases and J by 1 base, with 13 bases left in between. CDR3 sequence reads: CASSMAQGSSGANVLTF. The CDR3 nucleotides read TGTGCCAGTAGTATGGCACAGGGATCTTCTGGGGCCAACGTCCTGACTTTC.

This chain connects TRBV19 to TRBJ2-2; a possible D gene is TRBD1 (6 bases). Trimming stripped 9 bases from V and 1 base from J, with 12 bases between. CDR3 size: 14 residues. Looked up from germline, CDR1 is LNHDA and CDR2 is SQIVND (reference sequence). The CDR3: CASRDRRNTGELFF. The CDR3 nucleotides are TGTGCCAGCCGCGACAGGAGGAACACCGGGGAGCTGTTTTTT.

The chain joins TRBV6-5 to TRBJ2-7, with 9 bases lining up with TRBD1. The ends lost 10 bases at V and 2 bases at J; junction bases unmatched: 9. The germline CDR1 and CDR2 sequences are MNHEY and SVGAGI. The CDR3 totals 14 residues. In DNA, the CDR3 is TGTGCCACCCGGGTGGGGACAGGGCCCTACGAGCAGTACTTC. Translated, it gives CATRVGTGPYEQYF.

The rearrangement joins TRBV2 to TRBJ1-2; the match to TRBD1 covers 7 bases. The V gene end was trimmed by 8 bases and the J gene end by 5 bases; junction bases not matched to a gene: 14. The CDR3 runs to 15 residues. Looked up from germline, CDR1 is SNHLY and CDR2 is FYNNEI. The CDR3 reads CASSEGTGAGYGYTF. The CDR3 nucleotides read TGTGCCAGCTCAGAAGGAACAGGGGCGGGATATGGCTACACCTTC.

The CDR3 coding sequence is TGCGCCAGCAGCACACGGACAGGGTGGGAGGTAGATACGCAGTATTTT. This sequence encodes CASSTRTGWEVDTQYF. The chain couples TRBV5-1 to TRBJ2-3, with 8 bases lining up with TRBD1. Germline-derived CDR1 and CDR2 are SGHRS and YFSETQ. This CDR3 contains 16 residues. V shed 4 bases and J 5 bases; nucleotides not matched to a gene: 12.

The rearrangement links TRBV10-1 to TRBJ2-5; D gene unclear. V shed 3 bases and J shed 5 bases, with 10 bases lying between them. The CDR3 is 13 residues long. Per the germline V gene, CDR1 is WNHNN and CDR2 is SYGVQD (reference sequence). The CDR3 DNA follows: TGCGCCAGCAGTGAACGGCCGCGGGAGACCCAGTACTTC. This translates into CASSERPRETQYF.

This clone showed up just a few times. DNA for the CDR3: TGTGCCAGCAGCTTATCGGGAAATCAGCCCCAGCATTTT. This gives the protein CASSLSGNQPQHF. The chain couples TRBV7-9 to TRBJ1-5; D uncertain. The CDR3 is 13 amino acids. CDR1 SEHNR and CDR2 FQNEAQ come from the germline V gene (reference sequence). V was pared by 2 bases and J by 4 bases, with 6 bases between. The variable domain in full, completed from reference TRBV7-9 and TRBJ1-5, reads DTGVSQNPRHKITKRGQNVTFRCDPISEHNRLYWYRQTLGQGPEFLTYFQNEAQLEKSRLLSDRFSAERPKGSFSTLEIQRTEQGDSAMYLCASSLSGNQPQHFGDGTRLSIL.

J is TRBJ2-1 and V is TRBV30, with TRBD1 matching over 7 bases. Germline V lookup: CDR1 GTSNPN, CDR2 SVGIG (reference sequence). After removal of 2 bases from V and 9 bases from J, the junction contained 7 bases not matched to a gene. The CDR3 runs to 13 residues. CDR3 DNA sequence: TGTGCCTGGAGTCGAGGGGGCTTCACTGAGCAGTTCTTC. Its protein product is CAWSRGGFTEQFF.

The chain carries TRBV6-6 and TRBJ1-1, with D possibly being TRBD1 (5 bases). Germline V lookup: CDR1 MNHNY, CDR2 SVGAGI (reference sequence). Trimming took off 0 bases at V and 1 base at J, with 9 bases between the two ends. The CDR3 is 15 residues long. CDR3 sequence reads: CASSYSRQGNTEAFF. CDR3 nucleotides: TGTGCCAGCAGTTACTCTAGGCAGGGGAACACTGAAGCTTTCTTT.

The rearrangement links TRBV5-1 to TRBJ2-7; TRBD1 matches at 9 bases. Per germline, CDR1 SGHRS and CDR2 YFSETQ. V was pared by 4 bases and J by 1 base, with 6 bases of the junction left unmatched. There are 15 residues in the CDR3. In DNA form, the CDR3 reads TGCGCCAGCAGCCCCGGGACAGGGTGGTCCTACGAGCAGTACTTC. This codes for CASSPGTGWSYEQYF.

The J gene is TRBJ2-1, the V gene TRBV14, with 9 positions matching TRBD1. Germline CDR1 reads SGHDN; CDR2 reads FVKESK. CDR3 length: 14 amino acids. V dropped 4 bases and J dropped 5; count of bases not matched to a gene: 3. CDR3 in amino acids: CASSPTGGNNEQFF. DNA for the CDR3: TGTGCCAGCAGCCCGACAGGGGGAAACAATGAGCAGTTCTTC.

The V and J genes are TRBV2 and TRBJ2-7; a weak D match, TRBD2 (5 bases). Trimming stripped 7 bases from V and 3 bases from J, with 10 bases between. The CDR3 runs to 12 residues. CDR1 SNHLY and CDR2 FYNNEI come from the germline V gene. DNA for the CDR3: TGTGCCAGCAAAATTAGCGACTACGAGCAGTACTTC. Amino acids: CASKISDYEQYF.